Included here is one T cell receptor (beta chain) sequence, with context. Germline CDR1 and CDR2: SGHRS and YFSETQ. J was trimmed by 4 bases and V by 3 bases; bases with no gene match: 17. This CDR3 region has 19 residues. This record belongs to a study of blood T cell repertoires in COVID-19. About the study: Samples came from the United States, Italy and Spain, spanning acute and convalescent COVID-19. Sample material is recorded as cDNA or gDNA derived from T cells, B-cell-depleted T cells, or PBMCs.

The authors' processing: Estimation of nucleated cell counts was performed using reference gene primer amplification. The method was immunoSEQ multiplex PCR; TCRdb's version includes in-frame clones alone and lacks a portion of them. The DNA was the basis for D and trimming; V, J and clone size are from that table. Seen here are about 110,000 clones, about 75% observed once, and the top ten hold more than 15%. Material: peripheral blood. This receptor was taken from an elderly woman with active or convalescent COVID-19. The chain joins TRBV5-1 to TRBJ2-1; TRBD2 matches 9 bases. The CDR3: CASSSGLASALHQYNEQFF. CDR3 in DNA: TGCGCCAGCAGCTCGGGACTAGCCTCCGCTCTGCACCAGTACAATGAGCAGTTCTTC.